The 3 T cell receptor beta chains below all came from one sample that was sequenced in a study of blood T cell repertoires in COVID-19. TCRdb's table, derived via immunoSEQ multiplex PCR, lists solely in-frame clones and lacks some. This sample has 350,000 to 550,000 clones; about 89% occur once, and the top ten carry roughly 4.3%. Sequencing was performed on peripheral blood. The receptor source for this set is a woman aged 25 to 39 with acute or convalescent COVID-19.

The gene calls are TRBV30 and TRBJ2-2; D is perhaps TRBD1 (6 bases). Germline CDR1 is GTSNPN and CDR2 is SVGIG (reference sequence). The CDR3 length is 16 residues. V was trimmed by 0 bases and J by 1 base, leaving 12 bases between them. CDR3 DNA: TGTGCCTGGAGTGTATTGGGCAGGGGGAACACCGGGGAGCTGTTTTTT. It codes for CAWSVLGRGNTGELFF.

This chain joins TRBV14 and TRBJ2-7; 8 bases align to TRBD1. The CDR3 runs 13 residues. Trimming took 6 bases from V and 5 from J; bases not matched to a gene: 6. CDR1 is SGHDN, CDR2 FVKESK, per germline. In DNA, the CDR3 is TGTGCCAGCAGACGGACAGGGTCTCACGAGCAGTACTTC. Residues: CASRRTGSHEQYF.

This chain links TRBV10-3 with TRBJ2-3, with D hard to call. The CDR3 contains 13 residues. The V gene lost 6 bases and the J gene lost 3 bases, with 10 bases spanning the gap. Germline V gene sequence: CDR1 ENHRY, CDR2 SYGVKD. CDR3 coding DNA: TGTGCCATCAGCGTGACTGGGACAGATACGCAGTATTTT. Its protein is CAISVTGTDTQYF.